This T cell receptor beta chain was sequenced during a study of blood T cell repertoires in COVID-19. Whole-study context: T cells, B-cell-depleted T cells, or PBMCs supplied cDNA or gDNA.

Original methodology: Estimated nucleated cell counts came from reference gene primer amplification. The method was immunoSEQ multiplex PCR; TCRdb's version includes in-frame clones alone and lacks a portion of them. The DNA gave D and trimming, while V, J and clone size come from that table. This sample has under 130,000 clones, with approximately 81% found just once. The ends were cut back, 1 base at V and 5 bases at J, with 11 bases in the middle. CDR1 LGHNA and CDR2 YSLEER come from the germline V gene. This CDR3 is 15 amino acids long. Sequenced material: peripheral blood. This sequence joins TRBV4-3 and TRBJ1-4; maybe TRBD1 (6 bases). This sequence originates from a human donor in a cohort sampled during active COVID-19. The DNA for the CDR3 is TGCGCCAGCAGCCAAGGACAGGCGTCAAATGAAAAACTGTTTTTT. Its translation is CASSQGQASNEKLFF.